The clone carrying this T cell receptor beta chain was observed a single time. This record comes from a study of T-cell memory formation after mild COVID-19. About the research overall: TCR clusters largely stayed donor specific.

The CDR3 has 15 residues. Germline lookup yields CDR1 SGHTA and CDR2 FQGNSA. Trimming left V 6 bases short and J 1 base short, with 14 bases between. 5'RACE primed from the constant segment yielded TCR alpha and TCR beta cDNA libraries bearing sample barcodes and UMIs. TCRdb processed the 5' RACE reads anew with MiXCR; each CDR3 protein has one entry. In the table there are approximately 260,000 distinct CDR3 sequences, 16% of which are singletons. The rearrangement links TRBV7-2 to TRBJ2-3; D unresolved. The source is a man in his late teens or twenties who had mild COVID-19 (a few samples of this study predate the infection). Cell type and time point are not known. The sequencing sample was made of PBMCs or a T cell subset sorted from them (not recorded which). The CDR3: CASRTRPLGTDTQYF. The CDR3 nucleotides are TGTGCCAGCAGGACCAGGCCCCTCGGCACAGATACGCAGTATTTT.